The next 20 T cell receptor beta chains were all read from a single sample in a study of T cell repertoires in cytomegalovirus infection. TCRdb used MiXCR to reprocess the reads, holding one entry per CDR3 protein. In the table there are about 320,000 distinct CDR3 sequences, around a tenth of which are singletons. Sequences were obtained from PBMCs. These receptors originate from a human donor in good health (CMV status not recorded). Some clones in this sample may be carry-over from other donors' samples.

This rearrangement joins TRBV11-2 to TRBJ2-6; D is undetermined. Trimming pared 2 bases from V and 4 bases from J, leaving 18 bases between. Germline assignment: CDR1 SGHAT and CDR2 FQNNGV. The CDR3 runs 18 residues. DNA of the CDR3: TGTGCCAGCAGCTTACTGGGATTTGGGTCCACAGGGGCCAACGTCCTGACTTTC. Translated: CASSLLGFGSTGANVLTF.

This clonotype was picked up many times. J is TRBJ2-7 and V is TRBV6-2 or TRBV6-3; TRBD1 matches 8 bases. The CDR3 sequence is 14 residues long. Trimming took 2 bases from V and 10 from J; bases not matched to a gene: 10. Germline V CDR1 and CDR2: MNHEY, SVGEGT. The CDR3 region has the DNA TGTGCCAGCAGTTACAGAGGGACAGGCGAAGAACAGTACTTC. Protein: CASSYRGTGEEQYF.

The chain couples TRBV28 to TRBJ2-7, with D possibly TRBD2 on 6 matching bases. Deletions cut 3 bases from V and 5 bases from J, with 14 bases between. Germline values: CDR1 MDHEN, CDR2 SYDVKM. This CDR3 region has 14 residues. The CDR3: CASSLRGRNNEQYF. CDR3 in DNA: TGTGCCAGCAGTTTGAGAGGGAGGAACAACGAGCAGTACTTC.

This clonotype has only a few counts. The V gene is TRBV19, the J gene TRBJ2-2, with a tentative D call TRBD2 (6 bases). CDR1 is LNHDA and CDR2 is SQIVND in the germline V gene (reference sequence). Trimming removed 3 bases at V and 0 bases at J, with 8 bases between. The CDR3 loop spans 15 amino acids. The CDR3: CASSMIAANTGELFF. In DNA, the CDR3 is TGTGCCAGTAGTATGATAGCGGCGAACACCGGGGAGCTGTTTTTT.

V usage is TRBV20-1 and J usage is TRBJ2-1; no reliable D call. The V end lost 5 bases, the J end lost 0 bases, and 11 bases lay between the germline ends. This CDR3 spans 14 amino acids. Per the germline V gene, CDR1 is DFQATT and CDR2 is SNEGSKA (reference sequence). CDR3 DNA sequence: TGCAGTGCTGGCCCTCCGGACTCCTACAATGAGCAGTTCTTC. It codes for CSAGPPDSYNEQFF.

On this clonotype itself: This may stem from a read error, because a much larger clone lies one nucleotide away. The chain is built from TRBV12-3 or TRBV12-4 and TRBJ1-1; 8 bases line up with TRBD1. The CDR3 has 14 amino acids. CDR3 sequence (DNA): TGTGCCAGCACTCGACAGGGGCAGAACACTGTAGCTTTCTTT. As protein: CASTRQGQNTVAFF.

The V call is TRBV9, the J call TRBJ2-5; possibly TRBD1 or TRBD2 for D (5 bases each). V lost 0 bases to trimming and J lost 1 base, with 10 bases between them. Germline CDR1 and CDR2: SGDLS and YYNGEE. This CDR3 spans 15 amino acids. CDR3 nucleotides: TGTGCCAGCAGCGTAGGGGGGAGTACCCAAGAGACCCAGTACTTC. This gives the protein CASSVGGSTQETQYF.

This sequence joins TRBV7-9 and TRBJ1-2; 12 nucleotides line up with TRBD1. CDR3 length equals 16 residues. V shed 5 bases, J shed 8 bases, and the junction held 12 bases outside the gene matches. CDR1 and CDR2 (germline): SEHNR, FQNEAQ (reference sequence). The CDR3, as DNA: TGTGCCAGCAGCCCCCCGGGACAGGGGGCCCCCAGGGGCTACACCTTC. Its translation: CASSPPGQGAPRGYTF. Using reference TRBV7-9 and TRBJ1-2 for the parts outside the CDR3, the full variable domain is DTGVSQNPRHKITKRGQNVTFRCDPISEHNRLYWYRQTLGQGPEFLTYFQNEAQLEKSRLLSDRFSAERPKGSFSTLEIQRTEQGDSAMYLCASSPPGQGAPRGYTFGSGTRLTVV.

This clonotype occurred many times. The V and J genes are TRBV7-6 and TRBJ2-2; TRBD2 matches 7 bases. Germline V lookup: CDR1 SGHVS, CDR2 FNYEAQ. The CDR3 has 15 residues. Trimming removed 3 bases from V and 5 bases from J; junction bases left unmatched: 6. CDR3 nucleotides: TGTGCCAGCAGCTTTCGTTCGGGAGGAACCGGGGAGCTGTTTTTT. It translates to CASSFRSGGTGELFF.

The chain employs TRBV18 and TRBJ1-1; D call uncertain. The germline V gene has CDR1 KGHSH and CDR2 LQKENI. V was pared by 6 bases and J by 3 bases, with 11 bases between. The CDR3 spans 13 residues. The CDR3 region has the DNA TGTGCCAGCTCGGCAGACGGCTACACTGAAGCTTTCTTT. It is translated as CASSADGYTEAFF.

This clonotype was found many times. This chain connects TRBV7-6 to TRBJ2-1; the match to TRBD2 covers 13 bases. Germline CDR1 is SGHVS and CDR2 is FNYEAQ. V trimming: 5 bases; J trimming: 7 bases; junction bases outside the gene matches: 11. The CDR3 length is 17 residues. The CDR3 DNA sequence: TGTGCCAGCAGCCTCACCCGGACTAGCGGGAGAATAAATGAGCAGTTCTTC. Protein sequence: CASSLTRTSGRINEQFF. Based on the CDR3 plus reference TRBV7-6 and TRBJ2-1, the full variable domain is GAGVSQSPRYKVTKRGQDVALRCDPISGHVSLYWYRQALGQGPEFLTYFNYEAQQDKSGLPNDRFSAERPEGSISTLTIQRTEQRDSAMYRCASSLTRTSGRINEQFFGPGTRLTVL.

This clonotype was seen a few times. Here the CDR3 DNA reads TGTGCCAGCAGCGCCGGGTCGCGCACTGAAGCTTTCTTT. It is translated as CASSAGSRTEAFF. V and J are TRBV7-8 and TRBJ1-1; D gene unclear. The CDR3 is 13 residues long. CDR1 SGHVS and CDR2 FQNEAQ come from the germline V gene. V was clipped by 5 bases and J by 4 bases, with 11 bases between them.

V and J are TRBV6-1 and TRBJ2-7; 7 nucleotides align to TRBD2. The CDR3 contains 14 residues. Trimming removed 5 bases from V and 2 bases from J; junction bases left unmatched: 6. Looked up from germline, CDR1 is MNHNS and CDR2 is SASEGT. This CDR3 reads CASSYPGGTYEQYF. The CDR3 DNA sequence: TGTGCCAGCAGTTACCCCGGGGGGACCTACGAGCAGTACTTC.

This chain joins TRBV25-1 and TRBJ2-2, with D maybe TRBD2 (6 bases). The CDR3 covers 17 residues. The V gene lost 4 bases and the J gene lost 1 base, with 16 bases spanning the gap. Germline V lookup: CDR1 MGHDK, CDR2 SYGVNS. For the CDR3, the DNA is TGTGCCAGCAGTGCCGGAGGGACTTGGCGGAACACCGGGGAGCTGTTTTTT. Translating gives CASSAGGTWRNTGELFF.

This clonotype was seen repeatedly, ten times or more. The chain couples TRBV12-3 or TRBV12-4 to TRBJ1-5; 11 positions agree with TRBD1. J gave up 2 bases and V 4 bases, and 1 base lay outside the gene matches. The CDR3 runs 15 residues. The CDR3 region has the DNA TGTGCCAGCAGTTGGACAGGGGGCGGCAATCAGCCCCAGCATTTT. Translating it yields CASSWTGGGNQPQHF.

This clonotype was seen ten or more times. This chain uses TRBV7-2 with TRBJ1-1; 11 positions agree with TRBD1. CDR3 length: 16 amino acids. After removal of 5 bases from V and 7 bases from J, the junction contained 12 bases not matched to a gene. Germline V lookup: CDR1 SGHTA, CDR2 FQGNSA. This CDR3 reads CASSTRDRGAGGEAFF. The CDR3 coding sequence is TGTGCCAGCAGCACCAGGGACAGGGGGGCCGGAGGTGAAGCTTTCTTT.

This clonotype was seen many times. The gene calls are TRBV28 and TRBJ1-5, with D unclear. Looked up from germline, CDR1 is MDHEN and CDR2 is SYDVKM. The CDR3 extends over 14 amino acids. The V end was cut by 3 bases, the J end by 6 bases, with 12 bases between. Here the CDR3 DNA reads TGTGCCAGCAGTTTGATGCGGGTTGGTCAGCCCCAGCATTTT. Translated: CASSLMRVGQPQHF.

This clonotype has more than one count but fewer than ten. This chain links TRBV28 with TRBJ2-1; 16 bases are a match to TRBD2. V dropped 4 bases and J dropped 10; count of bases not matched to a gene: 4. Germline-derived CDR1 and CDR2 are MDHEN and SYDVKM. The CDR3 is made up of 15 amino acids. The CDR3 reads CASSSGTSGREEQFF. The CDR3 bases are TGTGCCAGCAGTTCCGGGACTAGCGGGAGGGAAGAGCAGTTCTTC.

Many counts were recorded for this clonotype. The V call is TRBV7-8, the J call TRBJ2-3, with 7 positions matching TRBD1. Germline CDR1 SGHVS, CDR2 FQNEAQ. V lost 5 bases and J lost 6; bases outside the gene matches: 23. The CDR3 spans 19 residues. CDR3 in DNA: TGTGCCAGCAGCCTAATTCCTGCGTCCGGGACAGTCCTTAAGGATACGCAGTATTTT. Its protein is CASSLIPASGTVLKDTQYF.

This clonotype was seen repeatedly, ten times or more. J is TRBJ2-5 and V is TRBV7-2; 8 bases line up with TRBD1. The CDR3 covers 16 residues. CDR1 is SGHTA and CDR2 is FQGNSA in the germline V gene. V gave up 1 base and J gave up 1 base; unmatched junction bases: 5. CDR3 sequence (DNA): TGTGCCAGCAGCTTAGGGACAGGGTCTGGCCAAGAGACCCAGTACTTC. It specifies CASSLGTGSGQETQYF.